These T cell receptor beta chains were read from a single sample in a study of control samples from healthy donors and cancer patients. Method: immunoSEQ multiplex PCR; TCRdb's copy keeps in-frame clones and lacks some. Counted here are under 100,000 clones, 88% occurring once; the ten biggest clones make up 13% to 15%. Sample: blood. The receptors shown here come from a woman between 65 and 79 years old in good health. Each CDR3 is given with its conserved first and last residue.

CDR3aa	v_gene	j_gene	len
CASSSRAGTWAVSSYNSPLHF	TRBV27	TRBJ1-6	21
CASSFAAGGREKLFF	TRBV7-9	TRBJ1-4	15
CASSQGGQRYGYTF	TRBV14	TRBJ1-2	14
CASSLVFETPYGYTF	TRBV11-2	TRBJ1-2	15
CASSLADMNTEAFF	TRBV5-5	TRBJ1-1	14
CASSLAAENIQYF	TRBV5-1	TRBJ2-4	13
CASSSGLKSTDTQYF	TRBV7-9	TRBJ2-3	15
CASSQGNFGQPQHF	TRBV3-1/TRBV3-2	TRBJ1-5	14
CASSESLRTNTEAFF	TRBV10-1	TRBJ1-1	15
CAISDTLRTAGNTEAFF	TRBV10-3	TRBJ1-1	17